Following are 14 T cell receptor beta chains from one sample sequenced in a study of multiple sclerosis patients with progressive multifocal leukoencephalopathy. Time point of the sample: less than 15 months of natalizumab therapy. Sequenced by immunoSEQ multiplex PCR; TCRdb stores in-frame clones only, minus some. The data hold tens of thousands of clones, with roughly 90% observed a single time. This sample comprised PBMCs, obtained from a patient treated with natalizumab. The receptors were sampled from a human donor with multiple sclerosis.

This clone occurred once. The genes are TRBV7-8 and TRBJ1-1; D is perhaps TRBD1 (6 bases). V gave up 5 bases and J gave up 1 base, with 11 bases separating them. CDR3 length: 14 residues. Germline CDR1 and CDR2: SGHVS and FQNEAQ. The DNA for the CDR3 is TGTGCCAGCAGCCACAGGGATCGGAACACTGAAGCTTTCTTT. Translated, it gives CASSHRDRNTEAFF.

The chain employs TRBV5-1 and TRBJ2-4; either TRBD1 or TRBD2 may fit D (5 bases each). Germline V gene data show CDR1 as SGHRS and CDR2 as YFSETQ. The CDR3 covers 15 residues. Trimming shortened V by 0 bases and J by 10 bases, and 17 bases separated the two germline ends. The CDR3, as DNA: TGCGCCAGCAGCTTGGACTTTAAACTCGGGGCTATTCAGTACTTC. Encoded protein: CASSLDFKLGAIQYF.

Here the CDR3 reads CASAGTGGKDYTF. In DNA form, the CDR3 reads TGTGCCAGCGCCGGGACAGGGGGTAAGGACTACACCTTC. The rearrangement joins TRBV2 to TRBJ1-2; 11 bases map to TRBD1. The V and J ends lost 8 bases and 10 bases, in that order; junction bases with no gene match: 9. Germline V CDR1 and CDR2: SNHLY, FYNNEI. This CDR3 is 13 amino acids long.

The chain joins TRBV11-2 to TRBJ1-4; possible D gene TRBD1, 5 bases. Germline V gives CDR1 SGHAT, CDR2 FQNNGV. V was trimmed by 1 base and J by 2 bases, leaving 8 bases between them. The CDR3 length is 15 residues. The CDR3 sequence is CASSLARVTNEKLFF. The CDR3 DNA is TGTGCCAGCAGCTTAGCCAGGGTGACTAATGAAAAACTGTTTTTT.

The count of this clone is one. The V and J genes are TRBV4-1 and TRBJ1-1; no reliable D call. V was pared by 0 bases and J by 9 bases, with 5 bases between. The CDR3 loop spans 11 amino acids. Germline values: CDR1 MGHRA, CDR2 YSYEKL. Here the CDR3 DNA reads TGCGCCAGCAGCCAAGAGGGGAAAGCTTTCTTT. This gives the protein CASSQEGKAFF.

V and J are TRBV30 and TRBJ1-6; D uncertain. In germline, CDR1 is GTSNPN, CDR2 SVGIG (reference sequence). The CDR3 contains 14 residues. V was shortened by 5 bases and J by 7 bases, with 15 bases between the two germline ends. Written as DNA, the CDR3 is TGTGCCTGGGGTGAGGTAATCCAGAATTCACCCCTCCACTTT. Its translation: CAWGEVIQNSPLHF. The full variable domain, with the rest looked up from reference TRBV30 and TRBJ1-6, is SQTIHQWPATLVQPVGSPLSLECTVEGTSNPNLYWYRQAAGRGLQLLFYSVGIGQISSEVPQNLSASRPQDRQFILSSKKLLLSDSGFYLCAWGEVIQNSPLHFGNGTRLTVT.

The chain is built from TRBV11-3 and TRBJ2-2, with a tentative D call TRBD1 (6 bases). The CDR3 has 15 residues. The V gene lost 3 bases and the J gene lost 6 bases, with 14 bases spanning the gap. Germline V CDR1 and CDR2: SGHNT, YENEEA. The CDR3 nucleotides read TGTGCCAGCAGCTTTAGTTTACAGGGTTCCGGGGAGCTGTTTTTT. This translates into CASSFSLQGSGELFF.

This sequence joins TRBV21-1 and TRBJ1-3. TRBV21-1 is annotated as a pseudogene. The CDR3 length is 19 residues. The CDR3 here is CASSSPVGGGKSSGNTIYF. The DNA for the CDR3 is TGTGCCAGCAGCTCCCCGGTGGGAGGGGGTAAGAGCTCTGGAAACACCATATATTTT.

The V call is TRBV14, the J call TRBJ2-5; D is perhaps TRBD1 (6 bases). Gene TRBJ2-7 matches the end of the DNA better, so the J call may be wrong. The V gene's germline CDR1 is SGHDN and CDR2 FVKESK. CDR3 length: 14 residues. CDR3 protein: CASSQGDTSYEQYF. The CDR3 nucleotides read TGTGCCAGCAGCCAAGGGGACACCTCCTACGAGCAGTACTTC.

V usage is TRBV6-1 and J usage is TRBJ1-2; maybe TRBD1 (6 bases). The CDR3 runs 14 residues. Germline V gives CDR1 MNHNS, CDR2 SASEGT. V was cut by 8 bases and J by 7 bases, with 20 bases left in between. The CDR3 DNA follows: TGTGCCAGCGGATCAATACACGTAGGGGGTGGCTACACCTTC. Its protein product is CASGSIHVGGGYTF.

This clone appeared a few times. The V call is TRBV7-9, the J call TRBJ2-7, with TRBD2 matching over 7 bases. CDR3 length: 15 amino acids. Per the germline V gene, CDR1 is SEHNR and CDR2 is FQNEAQ (reference sequence). With V trimmed by 3 bases and J by 2 bases, 7 bases remained unmatched. The CDR3 region is CASSFKTGTTYEQYF. The CDR3 region has the DNA TGTGCCAGCAGCTTTAAAACCGGGACTACCTACGAGCAGTACTTC.

The rearrangement links TRBV7-2 to TRBJ1-5; 9 bases are a match to TRBD1. This CDR3 has 15 amino acids. Germline trimming cut 5 bases from V and 1 base from J; bases unmatched to any gene: 3. Germline V gene lookup returns CDR1 SGHTA and CDR2 FQGNSA. CDR3 region: CASSSGTGSNQPQHF. The CDR3 nucleotides are TGTGCCAGCAGCAGTGGGACAGGGAGCAATCAGCCCCAGCATTTT.

CDR3 sequence reads: CASSGLNVNSPLHF. CDR3 bases: TGTGCCAGCAGTGGCTTAAACGTTAATTCACCCCTCCACTTT. This chain uses TRBV6-5 with TRBJ1-6, with D hard to call. The germline V gene has CDR1 MNHEY and CDR2 SVGAGI. The CDR3 has 14 residues. V dropped 5 bases and J dropped 6 bases, with 11 bases sitting between them.

The chain carries TRBV18 and TRBJ2-5; 9 bases agree with TRBD1. The length of the CDR3 is 14 residues. Germline loops: CDR1 KGHSH, CDR2 LQKENI. The V and J ends lost 4 bases and 11 bases, in that order; junction bases with no gene match: 11. The CDR3 coding sequence is TGTGCCAGCTCACTGAGCCGGGACAGGGTTGAGCAGTACTTC. It translates to CASSLSRDRVEQYF.